This passage covers 12 T cell receptor beta chains from one sample sequenced in a study of cytomegalovirus exposure and HLA in healthy donors. Primers: 60 Vbeta forward and 13 Jbeta reverse. Sequencing was performed with immunoSEQ multiplex PCR; in TCRdb, only in-frame clones are kept and a portion is missing. The sample includes about 140,000 clones, over 60% seen only once; the top ten take 1.5% to 2%. The sequencing sample was made of PBMCs. These receptors came from a woman aged 30 to 39 in good health and CMV-seronegative.

The chain is built from TRBV19 and TRBJ1-1, with D possibly TRBD1 on 6 matching bases. The CDR3 is 13 amino acids. V lost 7 bases and J lost 4, with 13 bases in between. The germline CDR1 and CDR2 sequences are LNHDA and SQIVND (reference sequence). Here the CDR3 reads CASTEADSTEAFF. The CDR3 coding sequence is TGTGCCAGTACCGAAGCGGACAGCACTGAAGCTTTCTTT.

This clone appeared a few times. This rearrangement joins TRBV5-6 to TRBJ1-4; the match to TRBD1 covers 7 bases. From germline, CDR1 is SGHDT and CDR2 YYEEEE. Trimming cost V 1 base and J 4 bases; bases outside gene matches: 1. The CDR3 is 14 residues long. The DNA for the CDR3 is TGTGCCAGCAGCTTGACAGGGGATAATGAAAAACTGTTTTTT. It is translated as CASSLTGDNEKLFF.

The rearrangement uses TRBV14 and TRBJ1-1; weak D call: TRBD1 (5 bases). Germline V gene lookup returns CDR1 SGHDN and CDR2 FVKESK. Trimming stripped 2 bases from V and 1 base from J, with 5 bases between. The CDR3 is 13 amino acids. The CDR3 coding sequence is TGTGCCAGCAGCCAACAGGGGAACACTGAAGCTTTCTTT. Translated, it gives CASSQQGNTEAFF.

The chain recombines TRBV6-1 with TRBJ2-5; TRBD1 agrees at 11 bases. CDR3 length equals 15 residues. The trim removed 4 bases at V and 7 bases at J, leaving 8 bases unmatched. Per germline, CDR1 MNHNS and CDR2 SASEGT. The CDR3 DNA is TGTGCCAGCAGTGGGACCCCGGGACAGGGGGGGACCCAGTACTTC. Translated: CASSGTPGQGGTQYF.

The rearrangement links TRBV11-2 to TRBJ1-1; D call uncertain. The V end lost 5 bases, the J end lost 5 bases, and 9 bases lay between the germline ends. Per the germline V gene, CDR1 is SGHAT and CDR2 is FQNNGV. The CDR3 is 12 amino acids. CDR3 DNA: TGTGCCAGCAGCCTACGAGGGACTGAAGCTTTCTTT. It yields the protein CASSLRGTEAFF.

As regards this clone: The sample contains more than one DNA sequence encoding this CDR3. The chain combines TRBV6-5 with TRBJ2-5; D is perhaps TRBD2 (6 bases). Germline CDR1 MNHEY, CDR2 SVGAGI. The CDR3 totals 12 residues. V lost 2 bases and J 5 bases, leaving 6 bases between the germline ends. The CDR3 DNA is TGTGCCAGCAGTTACGGGGGGGAGACCCAGTACTTC. It is translated as CASSYGGETQYF.

In DNA form, the CDR3 reads TGTGCCAGCAGTGGGTACAACCAAGATACGCAGTATTTT. Residues: CASSGYNQDTQYF. V and J are TRBV6-1 and TRBJ2-3, with D unclear. The CDR3 runs to 13 residues. V lost 4 bases, J lost 5 bases, and 10 bases lay in between. CDR1 and CDR2 (germline): MNHNS, SASEGT.

This chain joins TRBV14 and TRBJ2-1; 9 bases are shared with TRBD2. J gave up 6 bases and V 11 bases, and 11 bases lay outside the gene matches. From germline, CDR1 is SGHDN and CDR2 FVKESK. The CDR3 runs to 14 residues. CDR3 protein: CASSRTSAGNEQFF. The CDR3 DNA reads TGTGCCTCCAGCCGGACTAGCGCTGGCAATGAGCAGTTCTTC.

The genes are TRBV7-6 and TRBJ2-3, with 7 bases aligning to TRBD1. This CDR3 has 12 amino acids. V gave up 5 bases and J gave up 6 bases; unmatched junction bases: 2. CDR1 is SGHVS, CDR2 FNYEAQ, per germline. The CDR3 sequence is CASSPQGDTQYF. For the CDR3, the DNA is TGTGCCAGCAGCCCACAGGGGGATACGCAGTATTTT.

This clone appeared a single time. This chain links TRBV6-1 with TRBJ1-2, with 7 nucleotides matching TRBD1. V gave up 4 bases and J gave up 8 bases; unmatched junction bases: 25. CDR3 length equals 19 residues. Germline loops: CDR1 MNHNS, CDR2 SASEGT. CDR3 nucleotides: TGTGCCAGCAGTGGACTGTTGGACAGGTTTACTGTCGCCACGGGGGGCTACACCTTC. This encodes CASSGLLDRFTVATGGYTF.

This clone was detected a few times. The CDR3 sequence is CASGQDRASSYNSPLHF. DNA for the CDR3: TGTGCCAGCGGCCAGGACAGGGCTAGCTCCTATAATTCACCCCTCCACTTT. The chain combines TRBV25-1 with TRBJ1-6; 8 nucleotides match TRBD1. J was trimmed by 0 bases and V by 8 bases; bases with no gene match: 9. Germline V gene sequence: CDR1 MGHDK, CDR2 SYGVNS. The CDR3 is 17 residues long.

This chain connects TRBV2 to TRBJ1-2; a possible D gene is TRBD1 (6 bases). With 7 bases removed from V and 7 bases from J, the gap between germline ends came to 22 bases. The CDR3 extends over 15 amino acids. The germline gives CDR1 SNHLY, CDR2 FYNNEI. The CDR3: CASTLKEGGRGGYTF. The CDR3 coding sequence is TGTGCCAGCACCCTCAAAGAAGGGGGGAGGGGTGGCTACACCTTC. Drawing the rest from reference TRBV2 and TRBJ1-2, the complete variable domain is EPEVTQTPSHQVTQMGQEVILRCVPISNHLYFYWYRQILGQKVEFLVSFYNNEISEKSEIFDDQFSVERPDGSNFTLKIRSTKLEDSAMYFCASTLKEGGRGGYTFGSGTRLTVV.